The sequence of this T cell receptor beta chain was determined in a study of blood T cell repertoires in COVID-19. Study summary: The study counted Cohort 3 donors as recovered given two negative PCRs, clearance, or symptom resolution.

Generated by immunoSEQ multiplex PCR, the TCRdb table keeps only in-frame clones and is missing some. The sample gives about 230,000 clones, 70% to 90% of which show up once; 3.1% is in the top ten. Sequenced: PBMCs or T cells enriched from blood (not recorded which). The receptor was isolated from a woman in her 50s in a cohort exposed to, infected with or recovered from COVID-19 (not recorded which).

This CDR3 reads CASRSGLAGAGETQYF. In nucleotides, the CDR3 is TGCGCCAGCAGGTCGGGACTAGCGGGGGCTGGAGAGACCCAGTACTTC. The chain is built from TRBV5-1 and TRBJ2-5, with 14 bases identical to TRBD2. This CDR3 is built from 16 residues. Germline CDR1 is SGHRS and CDR2 is YFSETQ. After removal of 5 bases from V and 4 bases from J, the junction contained 7 bases not matched to a gene.